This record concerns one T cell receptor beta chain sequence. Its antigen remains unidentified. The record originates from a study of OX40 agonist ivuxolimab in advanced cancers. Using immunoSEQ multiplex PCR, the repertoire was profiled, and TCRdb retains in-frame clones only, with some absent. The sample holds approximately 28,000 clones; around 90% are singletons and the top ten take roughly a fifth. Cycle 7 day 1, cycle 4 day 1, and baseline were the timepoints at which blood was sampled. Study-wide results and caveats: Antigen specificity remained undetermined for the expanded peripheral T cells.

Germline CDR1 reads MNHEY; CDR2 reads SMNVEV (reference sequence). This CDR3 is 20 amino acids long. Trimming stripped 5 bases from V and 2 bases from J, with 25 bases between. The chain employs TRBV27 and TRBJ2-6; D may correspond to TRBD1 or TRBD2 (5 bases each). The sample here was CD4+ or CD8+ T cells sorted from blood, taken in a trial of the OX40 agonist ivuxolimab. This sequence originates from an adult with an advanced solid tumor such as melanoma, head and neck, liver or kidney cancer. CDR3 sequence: CASSLYPGAGVSAGANVLTF. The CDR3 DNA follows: TGTGCCAGCAGTCTTTACCCCGGGGCCGGAGTCTCTGCTGGGGCCAACGTCCTGACTTTC. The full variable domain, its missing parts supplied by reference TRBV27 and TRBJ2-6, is EAQVTQNPRYLITVTGKKLTVTCSQNMNHEYMSWYRQDPGLGLRQIYYSMNVEVTDKGDVPEGYKVSRKEKRNFPLILESPSPNQTSLYFCASSLYPGAGVSAGANVLTFGAGSRLTVL.